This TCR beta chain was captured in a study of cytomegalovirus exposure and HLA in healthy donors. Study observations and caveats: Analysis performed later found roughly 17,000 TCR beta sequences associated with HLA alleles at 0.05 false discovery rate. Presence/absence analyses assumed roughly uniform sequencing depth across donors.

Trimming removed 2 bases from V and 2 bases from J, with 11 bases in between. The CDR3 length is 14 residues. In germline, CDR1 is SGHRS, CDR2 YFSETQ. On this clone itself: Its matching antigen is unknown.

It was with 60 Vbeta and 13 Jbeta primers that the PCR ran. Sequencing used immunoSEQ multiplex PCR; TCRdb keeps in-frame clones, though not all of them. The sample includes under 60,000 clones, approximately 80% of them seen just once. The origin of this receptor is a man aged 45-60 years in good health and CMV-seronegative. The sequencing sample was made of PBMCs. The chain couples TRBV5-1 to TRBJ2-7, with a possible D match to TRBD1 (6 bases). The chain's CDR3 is CASSFVSGAYEQYF. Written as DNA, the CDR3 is TGCGCCAGCAGCTTTGTTTCAGGGGCCTACGAGCAGTACTTC.